This TCR beta chain was documented in a study of PD-1 blockade in classical Hodgkin lymphoma. The CDR3 has 14 amino acids. The ends lost 6 bases at V and 5 bases at J; junction bases unmatched: 8. From germline, CDR1 is MNHEY and CDR2 SVGAGI. The assay was immunoSEQ multiplex PCR, and TCRdb's table has in-frame clones only and misses some. The table includes about 93,000 clones, approximately 80% detected once. Every single patient, without exception, relapsed after autologous stem cell transplantation, and brentuximab vedotin exposure varied. The receptor was derived from a human donor with classical Hodgkin lymphoma. This chain connects TRBV6-5 to TRBJ2-7; 9 nucleotides line up with TRBD1. The specimen comprised peripheral blood mononuclear cells (PBMCs), sampled before the second cycle of nivolumab. In nucleotides, the CDR3 is TGTGCCAGCAGACACAACCGGGACAGGGACGAGCAGTACTTC. Amino acid sequence: CASRHNRDRDEQYF.